A few counts support the clone carrying this T cell receptor (beta chain). The target antigen is unknown. From the 5' RACE reads, TCRdb called clonotypes with MiXCR, one entry per CDR3 protein. The data contain roughly 150,000 distinct CDR3 sequences, 10% to 15% of them seen just once; the ten biggest clones take up 2.5% to 3.5%. This CDR3 is built from 11 residues. Germline CDR1 DFQATT, CDR2 SNEGSKA (reference sequence). V lost 4 bases to trimming and J lost 5 bases, with 7 bases between them. This specimen comes from a study of T-cell memory formation after mild COVID-19. Whole-study context: TCR clusters were mostly donor specific. Study-level results: SARS-CoV-2 specificity was not confirmed for second-wave clones peaking on day 37. Pre-infection memory held some responding clones, suggesting pre-existing cross-reactive T cells responded.

This rearrangement joins TRBV20-1 to TRBJ2-3; D may be TRBD1 or TRBD2 (6 bases each). The sample was PBMCs or a T cell subset sorted from them (not recorded which). The sequence was obtained from a man between 18 and 29 years old who had mild COVID-19 (a few samples of this study predate the infection). Cell type and time point are not known. The CDR3 nucleotides read TGCAGTGCTAAGGGGGGAGATACGCAGTATTTT. Translated: CSAKGGDTQYF.